These 13 T cell receptor beta chains share one sample of origin, sequenced in a study of siplizumab effects on memory and regulatory T cells. For these receptors, no antigen is known. TCRdb keeps only in-frame clones here, not all; method: immunoSEQ multiplex PCR. The sample yields about 10,000 clones, about 45% seen once. A 37°C coculture lasting 6 to 7 days was applied to the mixed lymphocyte reaction cells. The material sequenced was CFSE-low (dividing) CD4+ T cells sorted from an allogeneic mixed lymphocyte reaction. These receptors all come from a human donor in good health; the cells came from an allogeneic mixed lymphocyte reaction.

The chain is built from TRBV19 and TRBJ1-5; TRBD1 aligns across 8 bases. CDR3 size: 14 residues. Per the germline V gene, CDR1 is LNHDA and CDR2 is SQIVND (reference sequence). The V segment lost 6 bases and the J segment 8 bases; nucleotides outside the gene matches: 9. For the CDR3, the DNA is TGTGCCAGTAGACACCAGGGGGCTGGTGAGCCCCAGCATTTT. Translating it yields CASRHQGAGEPQHF.

Note on this clone: One junction end does not reproduce the germline sequence, and a read error may be involved. Other DNA variants within this sample encode the same CDR3. Here the CDR3 reads CAWSAGLAGTYEQYF. CDR3 nucleotide sequence: TGTGCCTGGAGTGCTGGACTAGCGGGAACCTACGAGCAGTACTTT. V is TRBV30 and J is TRBJ2-7, with 12 bases fitting TRBD2. Germline CDR1 reads GTSNPN; CDR2 reads SVGIG (reference sequence). The CDR3 has 15 amino acids.

This clone came up once. This chain uses TRBV11-2 with TRBJ2-1, with D possibly TRBD2 on 5 matching bases. CDR1 is SGHAT, CDR2 FQNNGV, per germline. Trimming shortened V by 1 base and J by 6 bases, and 13 bases separated the two germline ends. The CDR3 is made up of 15 amino acids. CDR3 loop: CASSLVLSRGNEQFF. DNA for the CDR3: TGTGCCAGCAGCTTAGTTCTCAGTCGGGGCAATGAGCAGTTCTTC. The full variable domain, in which reference TRBV11-2 and TRBJ2-1 provide the parts outside the CDR3, is EAGVAQSPRYKIIEKRQSVAFWCNPISGHATLYWYQQILGQGPKLLIQFQNNGVVDDSQLPKDRFSAERLKGVDSTLKIQPAKLEDSAVYLCASSLVLSRGNEQFFGPGTRLTVL.

Judged by abundance, this clone is medium-sized. The rearrangement uses TRBV4-1 and TRBJ1-5; possible D gene TRBD1, 6 bases. This CDR3 is built from 16 residues. Trimming took off 0 bases at V and 6 bases at J, with 15 bases between the two ends. CDR1 and CDR2 from the germline V gene are MGHRA and YSYEKL. DNA for the CDR3: TGCGCCAGCAGCCAAGACGTGGGGACATTCCCTCAGCCCCAGCATTTT. Protein sequence: CASSQDVGTFPQPQHF.

The sample holds a few counts of this clone. This chain uses TRBV20-1 with TRBJ1-3; D call uncertain. The CDR3 contains 11 residues. V shed 5 bases and J shed 14 bases, with 16 bases lying between them. Germline V gene lookup returns CDR1 DFQATT and CDR2 SNEGSKA (reference sequence). The CDR3 DNA follows: TGCAGTGCTCTGGACCGTGGCCCGGTATATTTT. Its protein product is CSALDRGPVYF.

The chain employs TRBV28 and TRBJ2-2; D is unresolved. Germline V gene data show CDR1 as MDHEN and CDR2 as SYDVKM. There are 12 residues in the CDR3. Trimming left V 6 bases short and J 1 base short, with 3 bases between. CDR3 nucleotides: TGTGCCAGCAGACTGAACACCGGGGAGCTGTTTTTT. Residues: CASRLNTGELFF.

The chain couples TRBV9 to TRBJ2-5; perhaps TRBD1 as D (5 bases). Trimming pared 0 bases from V and 1 base from J, leaving 16 bases between. The CDR3 spans 17 residues. Germline assignment: CDR1 SGDLS and CDR2 YYNGEE. DNA for the CDR3: TGTGCCAGCAGCGTAGACGGTGGGGCAACACTCCAAGAGACCCAGTACTTC. Its translation: CASSVDGGATLQETQYF.

The rearrangement joins TRBV5-4 to TRBJ2-2; 7 positions match TRBD1. Germline trimming cut 4 bases from V and 0 bases from J; bases unmatched to any gene: 6. Germline CDR1 is SGHNT and CDR2 is YYREEE (reference sequence). The CDR3 totals 16 residues. In nucleotides, the CDR3 is TGTGCCAGCAGCCCCTTAGGGACAGCGAACACCGGGGAGCTGTTTTTT. It codes for CASSPLGTANTGELFF.

The CDR3 is CASTIAGSGNTIYF. CDR3 nucleotides: TGTGCCAGCACCATAGCGGGGAGCGGAAACACCATATATTTT. The chain links TRBV11-2 to TRBJ1-3, with D uncertain. Trimming took 7 bases from V and 4 from J, leaving 14 bases between them. In germline, CDR1 is SGHAT, CDR2 FQNNGV. The CDR3 runs 14 residues.

The chain has TRBV5-1 and TRBJ2-5; TRBD1 or TRBD2 may be the D gene (6 bases each). The CDR3 sequence is 13 residues long. V was cut by 5 bases and J by 5 bases, with 13 bases left in between. Germline CDR1 and CDR2: SGHRS and YFSETQ. CDR3 DNA sequence: TGCGCCAGCAGGGGGGGCCCACGGGAGACCCAGTACTTC. Its protein is CASRGGPRETQYF.

The rearrangement uses TRBV7-8 and TRBJ2-7; TRBD1 matches at 9 bases. Germline CDR1 and CDR2: SGHVS and FQNEAQ. V shed 4 bases, J shed 9 bases, and the junction held 7 bases outside the gene matches. CDR3 length: 13 amino acids. The CDR3: CASSYRDRVGQYF. The DNA for the CDR3 is TGTGCCAGCAGCTACCGGGACAGGGTCGGGCAGTACTTC. The entire variable domain, with the rest obtained from reference TRBV7-8 and TRBJ2-7, is as follows: GAGVSQSPRYKVAKRGQDVALRCDPISGHVSLFWYQQALGQGPEFLTYFQNEAQLDKSGLPSDRFFAERPEGSVSTLKIQRTQQEDSAVYLCASSYRDRVGQYFGPGTRLTVT.

In its sample, this clone was seen a few times. This chain joins TRBV30 and TRBJ2-3; no reliable D call. V was pared by 2 bases and J by 6 bases, with 15 bases between. The CDR3 runs 14 residues. The germline V gene encodes CDR1 GTSNPN and CDR2 SVGIG (reference sequence). CDR3 bases: TGTGCCTGGAGTCCTTATAGTGGTGGCGATACGCAGTATTTT. It specifies CAWSPYSGGDTQYF.

The chain links TRBV9 to TRBJ2-1; no reliable D call. With 2 bases removed from V and 1 base from J, the gap between germline ends came to 7 bases. Germline-derived CDR1 and CDR2 are SGDLS and YYNGEE. CDR3 length: 14 amino acids. The CDR3 nucleotides read TGTGCCAGCAGCGTTCTTGGTTCCTACAATGAGCAGTTCTTC. Encoded protein: CASSVLGSYNEQFF.